The 3 T cell receptor beta chains given below trace back to one sample, sequenced in a study of T cell repertoires in cytomegalovirus infection. TCRdb reprocessed the reads via MiXCR and lists one record per CDR3 protein. The sample has hundreds of thousands of distinct CDR3 sequences; approximately 31% are singletons. Sequencing was done on a sample of PBMCs. These receptors were taken from a human donor in good health (CMV status not recorded). Some clones in this sample may be carry-over from other donors' samples.

In its sample, this clonotype was seen a few times. The V gene is TRBV5-6, the J gene TRBJ1-1; D is possibly TRBD1 (6 bases). With 3 bases removed from V and 7 bases from J, the gap between germline ends came to 10 bases. CDR3 size: 12 residues. Germline V lookup: CDR1 SGHDT, CDR2 YYEEEE. The CDR3: CASSSPGDEAFF. In nucleotides, the CDR3 is TGTGCCAGCAGCTCGCCAGGGGATGAAGCTTTCTTT.

This clonotype has a handful of counts. J is TRBJ1-1 and V is TRBV6-2 or TRBV6-3; D unclear. The germline gives CDR1 MNHEY, CDR2 SVGEGT. The CDR3 has 15 residues. V lost 5 bases, J lost 1 base, and 14 bases lay in between. CDR3 sequence reads: CASSRHSLRNTEAFF. The DNA of the CDR3 is TGTGCCAGCAGTCGACACTCTCTTAGGAACACTGAAGCTTTCTTT.

This clonotype was seen ten or more times. The CDR3 reads CASSLDGLGVSEQFF. The CDR3 DNA sequence: TGTGCCAGCAGCTTAGACGGGTTGGGTGTAAGTGAGCAGTTCTTC. The rearrangement uses TRBV7-8 and TRBJ2-1; D unresolved. CDR1 is SGHVS and CDR2 is FQNEAQ in the germline V gene. The V end was cut by 1 base, the J end by 9 bases, with 16 bases between. The CDR3 has 15 amino acids.